The table lists the clone carrying this T cell receptor beta chain with a few counts. The authors distributed each subset's genomic DNA evenly over several immunoSEQ plates. Method: immunoSEQ multiplex PCR; TCRdb's copy keeps in-frame clones and lacks some. The profile covers some 650,000 clones, with more than 95% appearing a single time and 0.045% to 0.06% taken by the ten largest. This sample was included in a study of shared clonotypes between healthy human individuals. The V end was cut by 2 bases, the J end by 4 bases, with 8 bases between. Germline assignment: CDR1 SGHAT and CDR2 FQNNGV. The CDR3 is 13 residues long. There were no recent acute infections or vaccinations among the donors, who were healthy HIV-negative adults.

The gene calls are TRBV11-2 and TRBJ1-2; D not resolved. Sequencing input: naive CD4+ T cells sorted from blood. Regarding subset: CD45RA+ positively selected. This receptor was taken from a woman aged 30 to 39 in good health. The CDR3 is CASSLLESYGYTF. The DNA of the CDR3 is TGTGCCAGCAGCTTATTAGAAAGCTATGGCTACACCTTC.